Presented here are 20 T cell receptor beta chains from one specimen sequenced in a study of CD8+CD57+ T cells in acquired aplastic anemia. The authors sequenced patients whose flow cytometry had shown CD8+CD57+ cell expansion. Template material for TCR beta VDJ and CDR3 profiling consisted of genomic DNA. A single record per CDR3 protein comes from TCRdb applying MiXCR to the reads. The sample lists under 500,000 distinct CDR3 sequences; over 25% were seen once. The sequencing input was sorted CD4+, CD8+, or CD8+CD57+ T cells (not recorded which) from PBMCs. These receptors came from a human donor with aplastic anemia.

This clonotype appeared a few times. This may come from a read error, since a much larger clone is one base off. The chain uses TRBV2 and TRBJ2-7; D uncertain. The CDR3 contains 12 residues. Germline V lookup: CDR1 SNHLY, CDR2 FYNNEI. CDR3 sequence (DNA): TGTGCCTGCAGTGAAGTTCTTCCGTCCGTGAACTTC. It is translated as CACSEVLPSVNF.

This clonotype was picked up a small number of times. The chain combines TRBV4-1 with TRBJ1-5; D uncertain. The length of the CDR3 is 14 residues. The germline V gene has CDR1 MGHRA and CDR2 YSYEKL. V was trimmed by 0 bases and J by 4 bases, leaving 7 bases between them. The CDR3, as DNA: TGCGCCAGCAGCCAAGAGATTAGGAATCAGCCCCAGCATTTT. Its translation: CASSQEIRNQPQHF.

This chain uses TRBV4-3 with TRBJ2-4; the D call may be TRBD1 or TRBD2 (5 bases each). V lost 1 base and J lost 5, with 12 bases in between. Per the germline V gene, CDR1 is LGHNA and CDR2 is YSLEER. The CDR3 loop spans 15 amino acids. The DNA for the CDR3 is TGCGCCAGCAGCCAAGGCCCAGGGACCGAAAACATTCAGTACTTC. Translating gives CASSQGPGTENIQYF.

In the case of this clonotype: One end of the junction fails to match germline, which may point to a read error. The chain joins TRBV7-2 to TRBJ1-3, with D unclear. The CDR3 loop spans 14 amino acids. Germline CDR1 and CDR2: SGHTA and FQGNSA. For the CDR3, the DNA is TGTGCCATCAGCGAGAAAACCTCGGGAAACACCATATATTTT. Protein sequence: CAISEKTSGNTIYF.

This clonotype was counted ten times or more. The V and J genes are TRBV29-1 and TRBJ1-1; D call uncertain. V lost 4 bases and J 5 bases, leaving 17 bases between the germline ends. The germline V gene encodes CDR1 SQVTM and CDR2 ANQGSEA. The CDR3 sequence is 14 residues long. The CDR3 loop is CSVVLFLGRTEAFF. The DNA for the CDR3 is TGCAGCGTTGTACTGTTTCTTGGAAGGACTGAAGCTTTCTTT.

This clonotype has at least ten counts. The chain carries TRBV6-1 and TRBJ1-5; D gene unclear. This CDR3 contains 14 residues. In germline, CDR1 is MNHNS, CDR2 SASEGT. V was trimmed by 1 base and J by 3 bases, leaving 7 bases between them. Written as DNA, the CDR3 is TGTGCCAGCAGTGAAGGCAGGCACAATCAGCCCCAGCATTTT. Its translation is CASSEGRHNQPQHF.

A remark on this clonotype: It may be a read error: a sequence one base away is much more abundant. The chain couples TRBV11-3 to TRBJ1-6, with D uncertain. Germline CDR1 reads SGHNT; CDR2 reads YENEEA. This CDR3 region has 13 residues. V gave up 4 bases and J gave up 7 bases, with 8 bases separating them. In DNA form, the CDR3 reads TGTGCCAGCAGCTACGATGAAAATTCACCCCTCCACTTT. Residues: CASSYDENSPLHF.

The table lists this clonotype with a few counts. A much larger clone sits a single nucleotide away, making a read error possible. The chain has TRBV9 and TRBJ1-6; a possible D gene is TRBD1 (5 bases). The CDR3 extends over 14 amino acids. CDR1 and CDR2 from the germline V gene are SGDLS and YYNGEE. V was pared by 3 bases and J by 8 bases, with 12 bases between. As DNA, the CDR3 is TGTGCCAGCAGCGCCCGGGACGGATATTCACCCCTCCACTTT. It translates to CASSARDGYSPLHF.

This chain links TRBV7-8 with TRBJ1-4; D remains ambiguous. Looked up from germline, CDR1 is SGHVS and CDR2 is FQNEAQ. The CDR3 has 15 amino acids. Trimming removed 4 bases from V and 7 bases from J, with 16 bases in between. CDR3 nucleotides: TGTGCCAGCAGCTCTAGTCCAAGTCGTAGTGAAAAACTGTTTTTT. Translating it yields CASSSSPSRSEKLFF.

In this sample, this clonotype turned up a few times. The junction departs from germline at one end; a sequencing error may be responsible. The chain couples TRBV12-3 or TRBV12-4 to TRBJ1-4; D possibly corresponds to TRBD1 (6 bases). The CDR3 runs 11 residues. The CDR3, as DNA: TGTGCCAGCAGTGTGGGCCAGGGGCGTTATTTT. Encoded protein: CASSVGQGRYF.

The chain has TRBV20-1 and TRBJ1-3; D perhaps matches TRBD1 (5 bases). This CDR3 is 14 amino acids long. Germline V gives CDR1 DFQATT, CDR2 SNEGSKA (reference sequence). Trimming removed 0 bases from V and 10 bases from J, with 16 bases in between. The CDR3 is CSARDPGTQRTIYF. DNA for the CDR3: TGCAGTGCTAGAGACCCCGGGACCCAAAGGACCATATATTTT.

This clonotype was picked up many times. The rearrangement joins TRBV24-1 to TRBJ2-2; D may be TRBD1 (6 bases). The CDR3 has 15 amino acids. V was shortened by 3 bases and J by 11 bases, with 18 bases between the two germline ends. In germline, CDR1 is KGHDR, CDR2 SFDVKD. The CDR3, as DNA: TGTGCCACCAGTGATGGGCCCCGACAGGCGAGTGAGCTGTTTTTT. Protein: CATSDGPRQASELFF.

About this clonotype: This may come from a read error, since a much larger clone is one base off. The chain combines TRBV9 with TRBJ1-2; the match to TRBD1 covers 7 bases. This CDR3 is 15 amino acids long. CDR1 is SGDLS, CDR2 YYNGEE, per germline. As DNA, the CDR3 is TGTGCCAGCAACGTAGGGCCAGACAGGGATCATGGCTACACCTTC. Translation gives CASNVGPDRDHGYTF.

The chain is built from TRBV2 and TRBJ1-2; possible D gene TRBD1, 5 bases. Germline values: CDR1 SNHLY, CDR2 FYNNEI. V was shortened by 0 bases and J by 2 bases, with 13 bases between the two germline ends. The CDR3 length is 16 residues. As DNA, the CDR3 is TGTGCCAGCAGTGAAGCACGGGGGGGAGCAAACTATGGCTACACCTTC. Its translation is CASSEARGGANYGYTF.

This clonotype was recorded at least ten times. The chain combines TRBV7-2 with TRBJ1-2, with D maybe TRBD1 (6 bases). The CDR3 has 12 amino acids. Germline CDR1 and CDR2: SGHTA and FQGNSA. The ends were cut back, 5 bases at V and 7 bases at J, with 11 bases in the middle. The CDR3 nucleotides are TGTGCCAGCAGCAAGGGGGGATCTGGCTACACCTTC. Its translation: CASSKGGSGYTF. Together with reference TRBV7-2 and TRBJ1-2, the CDR3 gives the full variable domain: GAGVSQSPSNKVTEKGKDVELRCDPISGHTALYWYRQSLGQGLEFLIYFQGNSAPDKSGLPSDRFSAERTGGSVSTLTIQRTQQEDSAVYLCASSKGGSGYTFGSGTRLTVV.

About this clonotype: This may stem from a read error, because a much larger clone lies one nucleotide away. The V call is TRBV2, the J call TRBJ1-2; TRBD1 might be the D (5 bases). This CDR3 has 13 amino acids. The germline V gene encodes CDR1 SNHLY and CDR2 FYNNEI. CDR3 residues: CASSAGLNYGHTF. The CDR3, as DNA: TGTGCCAGCAGCGCAGGGTTGAACTATGGCCACACCTTC.

In this sample, this clonotype turned up a few times. The chain uses TRBV19 and TRBJ1-6; tentative D call: TRBD1 (5 bases). The germline V and J ends were trimmed by 11 bases and 0 bases, with 8 bases remaining between them. CDR3 length: 13 amino acids. CDR1 is LNHDA and CDR2 is SQIVND in the germline V gene (reference sequence). CDR3: CAGHYSYNSPLHF. DNA for the CDR3: TGTGCCGGACACTACTCCTATAATTCACCCCTCCACTTT.

Many counts were recorded for this clonotype. This chain connects TRBV20-1 to TRBJ2-3; maybe TRBD2 (6 bases). The CDR3 is made up of 13 amino acids. Trimming cost V 3 bases and J 3 bases, with 10 bases left between them. Per the germline V gene, CDR1 is DFQATT and CDR2 is SNEGSKA (reference sequence). The CDR3 loop is CSARRLETDTQYF. As DNA, the CDR3 is TGCAGTGCTAGGAGACTAGAAACAGATACGCAGTATTTT.

The chain joins TRBV10-1 to TRBJ1-2; the D gene is possibly TRBD1 (5 bases). Trimming stripped 1 base from V and 3 bases from J, with 12 bases between. Germline V gives CDR1 WNHNN, CDR2 SYGVQD (reference sequence). The CDR3 is 15 amino acids. CDR3 bases: TGCGCCAGCAGTGAGTTAAGGGGAAGGGACTATGGCTACACCTTC. This gives the protein CASSELRGRDYGYTF.

V gene TRBV12-3 or TRBV12-4 combines with J gene TRBJ2-1; D gene uncertain. Trimming took off 0 bases at V and 0 bases at J, with 6 bases between the two ends. The CDR3 loop spans 15 amino acids. CDR3 in DNA: TGTGCCAGCAGTTTAGCGGAACGCTCCTACAATGAGCAGTTCTTC. Amino acids: CASSLAERSYNEQFF.